This TCR beta chain was captured by sequencing in a study of OX40 agonist ivuxolimab in advanced cancers. Regarding the complete study: Ivuxolimab was an agonistic, fully human IgG2 monoclonal antibody directed against OX40 (CD134), a costimulatory receptor. Intravenous ivuxolimab was administered to patients every 2 weeks at six dose levels: 0.01, 0.1, 0.3, 1.5, 3 and 10 mg/kg. Of the roughly 53 patients in dose escalation, 19 had hepatocellular carcinoma, some 15 had melanoma, 9 had renal cell carcinoma and 9 had head and neck cancer. In the dose-escalation cohort, 82.7% of patients were male, and the mean age was roughly 60 years, with a range of roughly 23 to 85. Patients were allowed to have had prior anti-PD-1, anti-PD-L1 or anti-CTLA-4 therapy, and roughly 40% of the dose-escalation patients had been treated with checkpoint inhibitors. Partial responses occurred in three dose-escalation patients: two with cutaneous melanoma and one with hepatocellular carcinoma. The purpose of peripheral TCRbeta sequencing was to test whether ivuxolimab changed TCR sequence diversity and led to clonal T-cell expansion. The paper reports the monotherapy dose-escalation portion (N of about 54 patients) of the phase I ivuxolimab trial.

Trimming takes 2 bases from V and 2 bases from J, and the germline ends sit 13 bases apart. In the germline V gene, CDR1 corresponds to KGHSH and CDR2 to LQKENI. From cysteine to phenylalanine, the CDR3 is 15 amino acids long. Only the CDR3 portion is preserved as DNA: 45 bases, with reading frame beginning at the first base. Overall study results and their limits: Low levels of normalized T-cell clonal expansion were also seen in some patients who did not respond. After ivuxolimab, CD8+ T cells had more expanded clones than CD4+ T cells on average. In the 0.1-3.0 mg/kg groups, partial responders were among the patients with the lowest normalized peripheral clonal expansion, particularly in CD8+ T cells. The antigen specificity of the peripheral T cells that underwent clonal expansion was not determined. At doses from 0.1 to 3.0 mg/kg, clonal expansion was seen in both CD4+ and CD8+ blood T cells between baseline and week 6.

Comment on this clone: Its antigen has not been determined. No clone much larger than this one lies a single base away; base qualities are absent.

Patients with a history of autoimmune disease or receiving systemic immunosuppression were excluded from the trial. Peripheral blood for TCR sequencing was collected from all dose cohorts at baseline, on cycle 4 day 1, and on cycle 7 day 1. The samples were taken from a phase I, first-in-human, multicenter, open-label dose-escalation trial of ivuxolimab. Adults with locally advanced or metastatic melanoma, renal cell carcinoma, hepatocellular carcinoma or head and neck squamous cell carcinoma were enrolled in the trial. CD4+ and CD8+ T cells were sorted separately from peripheral blood before TCR sequencing. Genomic DNA was isolated from the sorted cells so that the TCRbeta CDR3 region could be sequenced. The immunoSEQ Assay was used for sequencing of TCRbeta CDR3 regions. TCRdb retrieved this table from immuneACCESS and kept in-frame rearrangements only. Not all clones are present; in checked studies, unresolved V genes account for under half, and no reason is known for the remainder. This sample holds about 64,000 clones; 87% were observed only once. In total, the top ten clones hold 0.76% of the sample.

This specimen consisted of CD4+ or CD8+ T cells sorted from blood, obtained in a trial of the OX40 agonist ivuxolimab. The clonotype comes from an adult with an advanced solid tumor such as melanoma, head and neck, liver or kidney cancer. The rearrangement combines TRBV18 with TRBJ2-7; the D segment could be TRBD1, given 5 matching bases. The CDR3 here reads CASSPGSDIPYEQYF. The nucleotide sequence reads TGTGCCAGCTCACCAGGGTCGGACATTCCCTACGAGCAGTACTTC. The CDR3, completed at both ends by the reference TRBV18 and TRBJ2-7 genes, gives the full variable domain NAGVMQNPRHLVRRRGQEARLRCSPMKGHSHVYWYRQLPEEGLKFMVYLQKENIIDESGMPKERFSAEFPKEGPSILRIQQVVRGDSAAYFCASSPGSDIPYEQYFGPGTRLTVT.